A selection of T cell receptor beta chains follows, all from one sample in a study of blood T cell repertoires in COVID-19. Sequencing was performed with immunoSEQ multiplex PCR; in TCRdb, only in-frame clones are kept and a portion is missing. The repertoire holds about 250,000 clones, with just over 85% as singletons. The sample comprised PBMCs or T cells enriched from blood (not recorded which). These receptors were taken from a man aged 35 to 55 who had recovered from COVID-19. CDR3s include the opening cysteine and the closing phenylalanine or tryptophan. Fields, in order: J gene, clone size, D gene, V gene, CDR3 DNA, CDR3 protein. D genes are given only for firm matches. Size is stated for part of the rows, as once, few or many counts, or as a class when the clone is expanded.

>TRBJ2-3|NA|TRBD1|TRBV2
TGTGCCAGCAGTGTGGGACAGGGTACAGATACGCAGTATTTT
CASSVGQGTDTQYF
>TRBJ1-3|NA|TRBD1|TRBV5-1
TGCGCCAGCAGGGGACAGGGGTATATTTCTGGAAACACCATATATTTT
CASRGQGYISGNTIYF
>TRBJ2-5|NA|TRBD2|TRBV27
TGTGCCAGCAGTCCCTGGACTAGCCTGGGAGAGCAAGAGACCCAGTACTTC
CASSPWTSLGEQETQYF
>TRBJ2-7|NA|NA|TRBV27
TGTGCCAGCAGTTTGGCAAGGAGCTCCTACGAGCAGTACTTC
CASSLARSSYEQYF
>TRBJ1-1|NA|TRBD1|TRBV20-1
TGCAGTGCTAGTACAGGGGGCAACACTGAAGCTTTCTTT
CSASTGGNTEAFF
>TRBJ1-1|NA|TRBD1|TRBV6-5
TGTGCCAGCACCGAAGGGACAGGGGGTGAAGCTTTCTTT
CASTEGTGGEAFF
>TRBJ2-2|NA|TRBD1|TRBV9
TGTGCCAGCAGCGTAGGGGCAGGGGGCTATACCGGGGAGCTGTTTTTT
CASSVGAGGYTGELFF
>TRBJ1-3|NA|TRBD1|TRBV9
TGTGCCAGCAGCGTCTCCCGGACAGGGGGAAACACCATATATTTT
CASSVSRTGGNTIYF
>TRBJ2-7|few|TRBD2|TRBV5-8
TGTGCCAGCAGCTTCGGACTAGCGGGGGTCTACGAGCAGTACTTC
CASSFGLAGVYEQYF
>TRBJ1-4|NA|TRBD1|TRBV7-9
TGTGCCAGCAGCTTTATTTTAGACAGGGGCGCTAATGAAAAACTGTTTTTT
CASSFILDRGANEKLFF
>TRBJ1-4|NA|TRBD1|TRBV19
TGTGCCAGTAGTTCCTTCACCGGGACAGTGAGCGAAAAACTGTTTTTT
CASSSFTGTVSEKLFF
>TRBJ1-1|once|TRBD1|TRBV19
TGTGCCAGTGCAACAGGGGGAGGAAGTACGGCTTTCTTT
CASATGGGSTAFF
>TRBJ1-4|few|TRBD1|TRBV5-4
TGTGCCAGCAGCCAGGACAGGTCAACTAATGAAAAACTGTTTTTT
CASSQDRSTNEKLFF
>TRBJ1-1|NA|TRBD1|TRBV7-3
TGTGCCAGCAGCCCAAACAGGGGACAGGGTAACACTGAAGCTTTCTTT
CASSPNRGQGNTEAFF
>TRBJ2-1|NA|TRBD2|TRBV19
TGTGCCAGTAGTTCCCGTGGAAGAAATAGCGGGCCCCCCAATGAGCAGTTCTTC
CASSSRGRNSGPPNEQFF
>TRBJ1-6|NA|NA|TRBV2
TGTGCCAGCAGATTGGGGGGAAATTCACCCCTCCACTTT
CASRLGGNSPLHF
>TRBJ2-5|once|NA|TRBV18
TGTGCCGCCAGGGGGGACGAGACCCAGTACTTC
CAARGDETQYF
>TRBJ1-5|NA|NA|TRBV5-8
TGTGCCAGCAGCTTGTTGGGACACAATCAGCCCCAGCATTTT
CASSLLGHNQPQHF
>TRBJ2-7|NA|NA|TRBV18
TGTGCCAGCTCACCCCCTAGCGATTCATCCTACGAGCAGTACTTC
CASSPPSDSSYEQYF
>TRBJ1-5|NA|NA|TRBV11-3
TGTGCCAGCAGCTTAGACAGAAATAGCAATCAGCCCCAGCATTTT
CASSLDRNSNQPQHF
>TRBJ2-1|NA|TRBD2|TRBV10-1
TGCGCCAGCAGTGAGACTAGCGGGAGGGATAACAATGAGCAGTTCTTC
CASSETSGRDNNEQFF
>TRBJ1-1|NA|TRBD1|TRBV7-2
TGTGCCAGCAGCTTAGTAGAGGGGGCCACCCCCCTGAACACTGAAGCTTTCTTT
CASSLVEGATPLNTEAFF
>TRBJ2-5|NA|NA|TRBV19
TGTGCCAGTAGTATTGGGGCCAACCAAGAGACCCAGTACTTC
CASSIGANQETQYF
>TRBJ2-7|NA|TRBD2|TRBV6-2/TRBV6-3
TGTGCCAGCAGTCCGACTAGCGGGGCGTACTACGAGCAGTACTTC
CASSPTSGAYYEQYF
>TRBJ1-5|once|TRBD1|TRBV7-8
TGTGCCAGCAGCCTCGACAGGGCCCCAAGGCCCCAGCATTTT
CASSLDRAPRPQHF
>TRBJ1-1|NA|TRBD1|TRBV3-1/TRBV3-2
TGTGCCAGCAGCCAATTGGGACAGGGGAACACTGAAGCTTTCTTT
CASSQLGQGNTEAFF
>TRBJ2-5|NA|TRBD2|TRBV3-1/TRBV3-2
TGTGCCAGCAGCCAAGGAGGAGCGGGAGGGCCCCGGGAGACCCAGTACTTC
CASSQGGAGGPRETQYF